These 17 T cell receptor beta chains were all obtained from the same sample, sequenced in a study of regulatory T cells in long-lasting Graves disease. This sample's time point: newly diagnosed GD, antithyroid drugs for less than 3 months. Extracted RNA from PBMCs served as the source of the TCR library. Arm-PCR with iRepertoire HTBI primers amplified the CDR3 regions for these TCR beta libraries. TCRdb independently ran MiXCR on the multiplex PCR reads; one entry per CDR3 protein. This sample has 450,000 to 600,000 distinct CDR3 sequences, with 13% found just once. The sample was also linked to a second study, of T cells in Graves' hyperthyroidism and ophthalmopathy.

This specimen was peripheral blood mononuclear cells (PBMCs), taken at new diagnosis, from a patient treated with antithyroid drugs. The receptor set was obtained from a man younger than 45 with Graves disease.

This clonotype has more than one count but fewer than ten. A much larger clone lies one base from this, so it may be a read error. The V call is TRBV28, the J call TRBJ2-7; 9 positions match TRBD1. The CDR3 totals 15 residues. Germline V CDR1 and CDR2: MDHEN, SYDVKM. CDR3 in amino acids: CVSSQPGQGSYEQYF. CDR3 DNA sequence: TGTGTCAGCAGTCAACCGGGACAGGGTTCCTACGAGCAGTACTTC. Full variable domain (rest looked up from reference TRBV28 and TRBJ2-7): DVKVTQSSRYLVKRTGEKVFLECVQDMDHENMFWYRQDPGLGLRLIYFSYDVKMKEKGDIPEGYSVSREKKERFSLILESASTNQTSMYLCVSSQPGQGSYEQYFGPGTRLTVT.

This clonotype was counted many times. CDR3 region: CASSQGIRVAEAFF. CDR3 bases: TGTGCCAGCAGCCAAGGAATCAGGGTGGCTGAAGCTTTCTTT. The V call is TRBV3-1, the J call TRBJ1-1; tentative D call: TRBD1 (5 bases). CDR1 is LGHDT and CDR2 is YNNKEL in the germline V gene (reference sequence). The ends were cut back, 1 base at V and 6 bases at J, with 12 bases in the middle. This CDR3 is 14 amino acids long. Full variable domain (remainder filled in from reference TRBV3-1 and TRBJ1-1): DTAVSQTPKYLVTQMGNDKSIKCEQNLGHDTMYWYKQDSKKFLKIMFSYNNKELIINETVPNRFSPKSPDKAHLNLHINSLELGDSAVYFCASSQGIRVAEAFFGQGTRLTVV.

This clonotype was seen ten or more times. The chain uses TRBV28 and TRBJ2-7; 10 nucleotides agree with TRBD2. CDR1 is MDHEN, CDR2 SYDVKM, per germline. This CDR3 contains 12 residues. Trimming took 8 bases from V and 7 from J; bases not matched to a gene: 5. CDR3 bases: TGTGCCAGCTGGCCTAGCGGGGGAGAGCAGTACTTC. This codes for CASWPSGGEQYF.

This clonotype was seen many times. The rearrangement joins TRBV27 to TRBJ2-7, with D tentatively TRBD1 or TRBD2 (5 bases each). The CDR3 consists of 16 residues. Trimming removed 10 bases at V and 2 bases at J, with 24 bases between. Germline assignment: CDR1 MNHEY and CDR2 SMNVEV (reference sequence). The CDR3 loop reads CATRRGVSVSAYEQYF. CDR3 nucleotides: TGTGCCACTCGCCGAGGGGTTTCAGTTTCTGCCTACGAGCAGTACTTC.

This clonotype was counted many times. The V and J genes are TRBV5-1 and TRBJ2-7; TRBD1 agrees at 9 bases. This CDR3 contains 16 residues. Losses at the gene ends were 4 bases for V and 0 bases for J; bases not matched to a gene: 8. The germline CDR1 and CDR2 sequences are SGHRS and YFSETQ. The CDR3: CASSLPTGGGSYEQYF. The CDR3 coding sequence is TGCGCCAGCAGCCTCCCTACAGGGGGCGGCTCCTACGAGCAGTACTTC.

The table lists this clonotype with many counts. This chain connects TRBV12-3 or TRBV12-4 to TRBJ2-7; 7 bases map to TRBD2. CDR3 length: 17 residues. The J segment lost 7 bases and the V segment lost 6 bases, leaving 21 bases of the junction unmatched. The CDR3 reads CASRGQTGGRISREQYF. CDR3 nucleotide sequence: TGTGCCAGCAGAGGTCAGACCGGCGGGAGAATTTCGCGGGAGCAGTACTTC.

This rearrangement joins TRBV14 to TRBJ1-2; 7 bases match TRBD1. V shed 1 base and J 6 bases; nucleotides not matched to a gene: 14. This CDR3 is built from 17 residues. Germline CDR1 reads SGHDN; CDR2 reads FVKESK. The CDR3 here is CASSQGVGQGVKDGYTF. Here the CDR3 DNA reads TGTGCCAGCAGCCAAGGCGTCGGGCAGGGGGTTAAGGATGGCTACACCTTC.

This clonotype was observed once. A junction boundary mismatches the germline segment, possibly from a read error. V gene TRBV7-9 combines with J gene TRBJ2-7; unclear D gene. The CDR3 is made up of 17 amino acids. Germline lookup yields CDR1 SEHNR and CDR2 FQNEAQ (reference sequence). This CDR3 reads CASSQDVAELLSYEQYF. In DNA, the CDR3 is TGCGCCAGCAGCCAAGATGTGGCGGAACTGCTCTCCTACGAGCAGTACTTC.

This clonotype appeared many times. The J gene is TRBJ2-2, the V gene TRBV7-9; no firm D call. There are 14 residues in the CDR3. Trimming removed 5 bases from V and 5 bases from J, with 12 bases in between. Germline V CDR1 and CDR2: SEHNR, FQNEAQ (reference sequence). The CDR3 region is CASSLHGRTGELFF. The DNA for the CDR3 is TGTGCCAGCAGCCTCCATGGACGGACCGGGGAGCTGTTTTTT.

This clonotype was seen many times. The chain combines TRBV27 with TRBJ1-2; D is unclear. Per germline, CDR1 MNHEY and CDR2 SMNVEV (reference sequence). Trimming took off 6 bases at V and 0 bases at J, with 14 bases between the two ends. CDR3 size: 15 residues. In nucleotides, the CDR3 is TGTGCCAGCAGCGTAAGACATGGCACTAACTATGGCTACACCTTC. Amino acids: CASSVRHGTNYGYTF.

In this sample, this clonotype turned up a few times. The chain has TRBV19 and TRBJ2-2, with D possibly TRBD2 on 6 matching bases. Germline-derived CDR1 and CDR2 are LNHDA and SQIVND (reference sequence). The CDR3 is 16 amino acids. Trimming shortened V by 1 base and J by 0 bases, and 9 bases separated the two germline ends. In DNA form, the CDR3 reads TGTGCCAGTAGTATAGGTCGGGAGACGAACACCGGGGAGCTGTTTTTT. It is translated as CASSIGRETNTGELFF.

This clonotype was seen at least ten times. The chain joins TRBV6-1 to TRBJ2-7; tentatively, D is TRBD2 (6 bases). The CDR3 sequence is 14 residues long. Germline CDR1 is MNHNS and CDR2 is SASEGT. Trimming took off 8 bases at V and 9 bases at J, with 23 bases between the two ends. CDR3 DNA sequence: TGTGCCAGCTCCCGCCAAGGACTAAATCGCGGGCAGTACTTC. Amino acids: CASSRQGLNRGQYF.

This clonotype was observed many times. The chain joins TRBV7-9 to TRBJ2-5; D is possibly TRBD1 or TRBD2 (6 bases each). The V gene's germline CDR1 is SEHNR and CDR2 FQNEAQ (reference sequence). The CDR3 is made up of 14 amino acids. V was trimmed by 5 bases and J by 5 bases, leaving 15 bases between them. As DNA, the CDR3 is TGTGCCAGCAGCGGCACCGGGGGCGCGGAGACCCAGTACTTC. Translation: CASSGTGGAETQYF.

This clonotype was seen ten or more times. CDR3 in amino acids: CASSGAGGDEQYF. DNA for the CDR3: TGTGCCAGCAGTGGGGCAGGGGGCGACGAGCAGTACTTC. The rearrangement uses TRBV2 and TRBJ2-7; 8 bases line up with TRBD1. Germline V gene lookup returns CDR1 SNHLY and CDR2 FYNNEI. J was trimmed by 5 bases and V by 4 bases; bases with no gene match: 4. The CDR3 totals 13 residues.

The chain carries TRBV2 and TRBJ1-2; perhaps TRBD1 as D (6 bases). The CDR3 loop spans 14 amino acids. Germline V gene lookup returns CDR1 SNHLY and CDR2 FYNNEI. V lost 6 bases to trimming and J lost 4 bases, with 15 bases between them. DNA of the CDR3: TGTGCCAGCAGGACGGACAGTTCATTCTATGGCTACACCTTC. Residues: CASRTDSSFYGYTF.

This clonotype occurred many times. The chain uses TRBV14 and TRBJ1-2; D is possibly TRBD1 (5 bases). The CDR3 consists of 13 residues. CDR1 and CDR2 (germline): SGHDN, FVKESK. V was pared by 0 bases and J by 8 bases, with 10 bases between. The CDR3 here is CASSQDWDRGYTF. The CDR3 DNA is TGTGCCAGCAGCCAAGATTGGGACCGGGGCTACACCTTC.

The rearrangement links TRBV5-1 to TRBJ1-2, with D unresolved. CDR3 length equals 14 residues. The V gene's germline CDR1 is SGHRS and CDR2 YFSETQ. The ends were cut back, 4 bases at V and 3 bases at J, with 13 bases in the middle. The CDR3 loop is CASSQASQDYGYTF. The CDR3 nucleotides are TGCGCCAGCAGCCAGGCCAGTCAAGACTATGGCTACACCTTC.